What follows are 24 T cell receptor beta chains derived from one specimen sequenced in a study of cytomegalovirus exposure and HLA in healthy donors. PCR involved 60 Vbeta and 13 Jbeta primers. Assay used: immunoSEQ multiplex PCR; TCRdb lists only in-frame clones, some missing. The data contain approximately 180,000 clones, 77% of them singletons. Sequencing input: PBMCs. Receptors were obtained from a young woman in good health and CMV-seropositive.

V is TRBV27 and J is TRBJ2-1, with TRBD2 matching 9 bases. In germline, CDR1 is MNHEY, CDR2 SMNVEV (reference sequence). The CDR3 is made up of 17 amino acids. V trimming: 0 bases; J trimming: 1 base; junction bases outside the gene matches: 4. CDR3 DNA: TGTGCCAGCAGTTTATCGGCGGGAGGGGCGTCCTACAATGAGCAGTTCTTC. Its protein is CASSLSAGGASYNEQFF.

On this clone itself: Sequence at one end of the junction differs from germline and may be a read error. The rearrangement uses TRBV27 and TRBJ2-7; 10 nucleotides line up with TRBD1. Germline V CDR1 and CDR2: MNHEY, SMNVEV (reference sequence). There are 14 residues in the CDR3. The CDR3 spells CASSLDRGPYEKYF. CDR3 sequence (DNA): TGTGCCAGCAGTTTAGACAGGGGGCCCTACGAGAAGTACTTC.

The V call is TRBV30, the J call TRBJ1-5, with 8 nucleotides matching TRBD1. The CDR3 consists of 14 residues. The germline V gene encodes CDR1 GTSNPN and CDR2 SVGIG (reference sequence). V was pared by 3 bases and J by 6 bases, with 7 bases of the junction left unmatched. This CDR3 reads CAWSLGQGFQPQHF. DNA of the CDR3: TGTGCCTGGAGCCTCGGACAGGGATTTCAGCCCCAGCATTTT. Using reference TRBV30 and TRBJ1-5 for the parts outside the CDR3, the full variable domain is SQTIHQWPATLVQPVGSPLSLECTVEGTSNPNLYWYRQAAGRGLQLLFYSVGIGQISSEVPQNLSASRPQDRQFILSSKKLLLSDSGFYLCAWSLGQGFQPQHFGDGTRLSIL.

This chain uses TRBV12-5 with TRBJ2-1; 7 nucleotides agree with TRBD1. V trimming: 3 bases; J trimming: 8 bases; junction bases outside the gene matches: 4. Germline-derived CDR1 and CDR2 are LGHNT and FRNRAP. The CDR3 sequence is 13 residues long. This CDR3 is CASGLVQGDEQFF. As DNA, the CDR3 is TGTGCTAGTGGTTTAGTTCAGGGGGATGAGCAGTTCTTC.

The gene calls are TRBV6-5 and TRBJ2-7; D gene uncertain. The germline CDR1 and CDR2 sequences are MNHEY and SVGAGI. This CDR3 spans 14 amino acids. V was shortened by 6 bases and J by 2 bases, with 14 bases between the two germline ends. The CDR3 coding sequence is TGTGCCAGCAGCCCAGACTGGCGTGCCTACGAGCAGTACTTC. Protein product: CASSPDWRAYEQYF.

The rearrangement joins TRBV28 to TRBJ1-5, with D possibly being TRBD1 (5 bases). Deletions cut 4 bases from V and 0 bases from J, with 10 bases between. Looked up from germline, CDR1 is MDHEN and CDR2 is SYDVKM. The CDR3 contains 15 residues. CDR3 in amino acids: CASSYGRDSNQPQHF. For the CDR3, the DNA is TGTGCCAGCAGTTACGGCAGGGATAGCAATCAGCCCCAGCATTTT.

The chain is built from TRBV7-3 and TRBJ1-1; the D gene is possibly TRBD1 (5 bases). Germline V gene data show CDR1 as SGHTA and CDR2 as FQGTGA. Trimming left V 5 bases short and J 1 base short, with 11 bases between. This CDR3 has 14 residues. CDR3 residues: CASSQGGPNTEAFF. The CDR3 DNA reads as TGTGCCAGCAGCCAGGGAGGGCCGAACACTGAAGCTTTCTTT.

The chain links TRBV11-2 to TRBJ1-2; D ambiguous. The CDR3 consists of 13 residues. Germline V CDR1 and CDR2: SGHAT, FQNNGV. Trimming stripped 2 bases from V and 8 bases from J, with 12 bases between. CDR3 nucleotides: TGTGCCAGCAGCTTACAGTACAAACAAGGCTACACCTTC. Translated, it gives CASSLQYKQGYTF. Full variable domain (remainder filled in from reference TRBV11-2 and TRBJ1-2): EAGVAQSPRYKIIEKRQSVAFWCNPISGHATLYWYQQILGQGPKLLIQFQNNGVVDDSQLPKDRFSAERLKGVDSTLKIQPAKLEDSAVYLCASSLQYKQGYTFGSGTRLTVV.

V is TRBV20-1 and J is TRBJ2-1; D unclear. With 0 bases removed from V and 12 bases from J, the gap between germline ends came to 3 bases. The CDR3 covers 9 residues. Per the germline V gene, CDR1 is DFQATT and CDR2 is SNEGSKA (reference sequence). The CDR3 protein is CSAREAQFF. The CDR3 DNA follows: TGCAGTGCTAGAGAAGCGCAGTTCTTC.

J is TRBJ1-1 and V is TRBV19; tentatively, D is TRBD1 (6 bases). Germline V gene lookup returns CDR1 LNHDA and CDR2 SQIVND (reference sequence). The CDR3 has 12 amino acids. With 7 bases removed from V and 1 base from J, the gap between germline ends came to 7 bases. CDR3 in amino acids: CASIGGNTEAFF. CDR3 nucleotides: TGTGCCAGTATAGGGGGGAACACTGAAGCTTTCTTT.

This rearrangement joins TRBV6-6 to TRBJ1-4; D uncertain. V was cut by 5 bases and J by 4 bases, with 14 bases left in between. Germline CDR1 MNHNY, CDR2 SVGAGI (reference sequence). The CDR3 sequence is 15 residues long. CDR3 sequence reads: CASSPPGGNNEKLFF. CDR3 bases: TGTGCCAGCAGTCCCCCCGGAGGGAATAATGAAAAACTGTTTTTT.

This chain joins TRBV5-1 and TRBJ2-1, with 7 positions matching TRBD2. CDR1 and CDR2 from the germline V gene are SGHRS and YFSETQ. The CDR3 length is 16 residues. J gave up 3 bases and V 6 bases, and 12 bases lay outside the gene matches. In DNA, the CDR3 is TGCGCCAGCAAAGATTCCCGCGGGAGTCTCTACAATGAGCAGTTCTTC. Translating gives CASKDSRGSLYNEQFF.

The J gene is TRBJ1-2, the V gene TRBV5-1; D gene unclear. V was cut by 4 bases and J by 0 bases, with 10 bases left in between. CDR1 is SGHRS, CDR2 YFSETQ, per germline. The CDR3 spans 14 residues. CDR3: CASSLRDSNYGYTF. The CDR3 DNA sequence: TGCGCCAGCAGCCTGAGAGACTCTAACTATGGCTACACCTTC.

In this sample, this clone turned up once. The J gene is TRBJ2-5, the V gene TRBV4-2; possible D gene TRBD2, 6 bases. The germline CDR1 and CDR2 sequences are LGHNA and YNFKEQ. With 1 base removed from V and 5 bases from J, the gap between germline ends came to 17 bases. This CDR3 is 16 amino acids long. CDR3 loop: CASSQGGLAVAETQYF. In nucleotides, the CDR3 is TGTGCCAGCAGCCAAGGGGGCTTAGCGGTGGCGGAGACCCAGTACTTC.

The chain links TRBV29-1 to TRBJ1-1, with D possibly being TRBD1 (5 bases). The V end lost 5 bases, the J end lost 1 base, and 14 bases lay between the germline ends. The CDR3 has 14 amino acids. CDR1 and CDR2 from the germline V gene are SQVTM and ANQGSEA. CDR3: CSVLQVRGNTEAFF. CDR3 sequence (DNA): TGCAGCGTTCTCCAGGTTAGGGGGAACACTGAAGCTTTCTTT.

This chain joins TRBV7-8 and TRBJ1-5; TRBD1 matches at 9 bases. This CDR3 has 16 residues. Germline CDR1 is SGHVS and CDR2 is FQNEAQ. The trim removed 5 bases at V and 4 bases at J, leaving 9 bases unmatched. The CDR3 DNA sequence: TGTGCCAGCAGCCCTTCCGGACAGGGGCTTAATCAGCCCCAGCATTTT. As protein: CASSPSGQGLNQPQHF.

Written as DNA, the CDR3 is TGTGCCAGCAGCTTAGTAGGGGGGACAGCTGAAGCTTTCTTT. Its translation is CASSLVGGTAEAFF. The V gene is TRBV11-1, the J gene TRBJ1-1, with 7 bases matching TRBD1. The CDR3 consists of 14 residues. With V trimmed by 1 base and J by 6 bases, 5 bases remained unmatched. Germline values: CDR1 SGHAT, CDR2 FQDESV (reference sequence).

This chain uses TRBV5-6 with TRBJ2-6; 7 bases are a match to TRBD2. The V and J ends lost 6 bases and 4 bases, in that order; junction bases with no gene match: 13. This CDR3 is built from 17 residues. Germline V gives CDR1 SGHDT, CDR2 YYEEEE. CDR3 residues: CASTDTSVQLGANVLTF. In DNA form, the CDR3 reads TGTGCCAGCACCGACACTAGCGTACAGCTGGGGGCCAACGTCCTGACTTTC.

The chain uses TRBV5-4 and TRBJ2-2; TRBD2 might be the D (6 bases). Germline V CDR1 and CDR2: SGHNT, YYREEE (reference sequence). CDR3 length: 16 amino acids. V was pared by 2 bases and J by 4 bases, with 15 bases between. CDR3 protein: CASSFGTLSSTGELFF. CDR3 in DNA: TGTGCCAGCAGCTTTGGGACTTTGTCGAGCACCGGGGAGCTGTTTTTT.

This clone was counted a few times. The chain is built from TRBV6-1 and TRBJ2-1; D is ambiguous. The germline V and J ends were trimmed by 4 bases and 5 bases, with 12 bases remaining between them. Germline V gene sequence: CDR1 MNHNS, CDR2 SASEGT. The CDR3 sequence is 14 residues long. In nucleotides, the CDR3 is TGTGCCAGCAGTGCGACCCTAGGAGACAATGAGCAGTTCTTC. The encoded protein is CASSATLGDNEQFF.

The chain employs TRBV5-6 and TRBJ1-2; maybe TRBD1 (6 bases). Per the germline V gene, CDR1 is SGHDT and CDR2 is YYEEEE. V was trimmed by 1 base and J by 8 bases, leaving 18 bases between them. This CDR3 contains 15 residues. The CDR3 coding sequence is TGTGCCAGCAGCTTGAGAGTCGGGCAGGGGAACGGCTACACCTTC. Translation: CASSLRVGQGNGYTF.

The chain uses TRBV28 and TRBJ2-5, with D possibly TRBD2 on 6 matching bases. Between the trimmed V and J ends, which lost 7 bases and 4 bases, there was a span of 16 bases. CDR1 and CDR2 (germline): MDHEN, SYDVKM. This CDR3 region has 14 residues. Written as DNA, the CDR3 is TGTGCCAGCACAGAGACGCGGGGAGGAGAGACCCAGTACTTC. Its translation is CASTETRGGETQYF. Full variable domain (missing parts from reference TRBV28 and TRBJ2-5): DVKVTQSSRYLVKRTGEKVFLECVQDMDHENMFWYRQDPGLGLRLIYFSYDVKMKEKGDIPEGYSVSREKKERFSLILESASTNQTSMYLCASTETRGGETQYFGPGTRLLVL.

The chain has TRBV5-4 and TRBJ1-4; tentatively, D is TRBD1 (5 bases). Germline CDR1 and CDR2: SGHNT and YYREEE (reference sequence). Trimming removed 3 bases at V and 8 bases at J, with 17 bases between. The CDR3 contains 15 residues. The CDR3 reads CASSSTGSSFEKLFF. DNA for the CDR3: TGTGCCAGCAGCTCTACAGGTTCTTCCTTCGAAAAACTGTTTTTT.

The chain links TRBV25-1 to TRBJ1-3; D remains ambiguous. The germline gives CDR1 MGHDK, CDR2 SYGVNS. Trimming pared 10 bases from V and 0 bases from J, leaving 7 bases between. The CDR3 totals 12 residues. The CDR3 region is CATRPSGNTIYF. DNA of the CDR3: TGTGCCACTAGACCCTCTGGAAACACCATATATTTT.